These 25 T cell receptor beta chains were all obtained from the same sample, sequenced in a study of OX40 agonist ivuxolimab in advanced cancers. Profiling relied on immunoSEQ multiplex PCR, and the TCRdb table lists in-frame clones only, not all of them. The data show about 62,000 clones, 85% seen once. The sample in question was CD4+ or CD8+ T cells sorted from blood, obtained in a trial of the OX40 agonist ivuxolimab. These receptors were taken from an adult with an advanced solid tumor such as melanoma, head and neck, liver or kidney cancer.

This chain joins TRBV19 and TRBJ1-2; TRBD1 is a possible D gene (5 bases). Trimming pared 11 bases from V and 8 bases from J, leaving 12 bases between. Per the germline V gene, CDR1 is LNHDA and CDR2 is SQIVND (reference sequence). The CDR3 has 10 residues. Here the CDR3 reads CASKGEGYTF. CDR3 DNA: TGTGCCTCTAAAGGGGAGGGCTACACCTTC.

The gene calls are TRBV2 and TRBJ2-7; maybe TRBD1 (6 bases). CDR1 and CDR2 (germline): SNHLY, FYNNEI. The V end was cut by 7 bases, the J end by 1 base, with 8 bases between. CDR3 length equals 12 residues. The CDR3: CASTGQSYEQYF. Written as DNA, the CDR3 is TGTGCCAGCACAGGACAGTCCTACGAGCAGTACTTC.

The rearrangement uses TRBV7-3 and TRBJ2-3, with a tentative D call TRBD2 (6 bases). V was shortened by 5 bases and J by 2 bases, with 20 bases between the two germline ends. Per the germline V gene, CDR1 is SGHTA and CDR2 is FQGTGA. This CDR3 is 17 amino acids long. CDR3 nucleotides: TGTGCCAGCAGCCCCCAGACTAGTAAGGGACCCACAGATACGCAGTATTTT. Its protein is CASSPQTSKGPTDTQYF.

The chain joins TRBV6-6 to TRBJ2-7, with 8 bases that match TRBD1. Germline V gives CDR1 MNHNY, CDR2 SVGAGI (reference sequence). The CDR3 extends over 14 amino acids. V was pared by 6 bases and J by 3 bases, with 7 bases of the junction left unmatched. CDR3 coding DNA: TGTGCCAGCAGACCGCAGGGGGCGAACTACGAGCAGTACTTC. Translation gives CASRPQGANYEQYF.

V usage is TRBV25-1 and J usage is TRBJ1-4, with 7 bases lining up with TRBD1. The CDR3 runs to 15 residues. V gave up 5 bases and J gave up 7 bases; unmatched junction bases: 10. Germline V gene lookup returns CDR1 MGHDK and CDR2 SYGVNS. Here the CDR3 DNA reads TGTGCCAGCAGTCCACAGGGGATAAGTCTTGAAAAACTGTTTTTT. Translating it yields CASSPQGISLEKLFF.

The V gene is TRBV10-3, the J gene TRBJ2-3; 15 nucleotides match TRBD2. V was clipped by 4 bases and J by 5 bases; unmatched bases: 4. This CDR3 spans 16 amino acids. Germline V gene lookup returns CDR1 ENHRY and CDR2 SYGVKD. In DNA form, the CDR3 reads TGTGCCATCAGTGTAGGACTAGCGGGGGGGGAAGATACGCAGTATTTT. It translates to CAISVGLAGGEDTQYF.

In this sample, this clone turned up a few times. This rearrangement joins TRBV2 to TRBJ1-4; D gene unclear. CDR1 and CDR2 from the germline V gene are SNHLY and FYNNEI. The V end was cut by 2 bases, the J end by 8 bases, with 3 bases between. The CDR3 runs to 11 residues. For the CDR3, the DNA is TGTGCCAGCAGTGAAAAGGAAAAACTGTTTTTT. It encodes CASSEKEKLFF.

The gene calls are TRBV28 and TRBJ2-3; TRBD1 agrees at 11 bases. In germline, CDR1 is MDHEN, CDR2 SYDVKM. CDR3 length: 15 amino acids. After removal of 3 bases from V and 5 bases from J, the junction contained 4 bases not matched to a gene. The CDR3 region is CASSLAGQGGDTQYF. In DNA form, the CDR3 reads TGTGCCAGCAGTTTGGCGGGACAGGGGGGAGATACGCAGTATTTT.

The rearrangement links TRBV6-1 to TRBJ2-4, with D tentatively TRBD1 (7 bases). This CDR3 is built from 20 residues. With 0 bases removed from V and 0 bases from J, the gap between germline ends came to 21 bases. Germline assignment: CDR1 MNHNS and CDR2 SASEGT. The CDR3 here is CASSEAFETGRSLAKNIQYF. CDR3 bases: TGTGCCAGCAGTGAAGCGTTTGAGACAGGGAGGTCGCTAGCCAAAAACATTCAGTACTTC.

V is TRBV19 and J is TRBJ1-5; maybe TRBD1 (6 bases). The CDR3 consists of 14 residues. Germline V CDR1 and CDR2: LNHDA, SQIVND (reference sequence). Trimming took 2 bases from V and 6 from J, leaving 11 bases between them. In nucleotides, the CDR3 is TGTGCCAGTAGTATATTGGGGGCTGGTCAGCCCCAGCATTTT. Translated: CASSILGAGQPQHF. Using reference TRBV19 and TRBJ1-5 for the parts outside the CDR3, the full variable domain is DGGITQSPKYLFRKEGQNVTLSCEQNLNHDAMYWYRQDPGQGLRLIYYSQIVNDFQKGDIAEGYSVSREKKESFPLTVTSAQKNPTAFYLCASSILGAGQPQHFGDGTRLSIL.

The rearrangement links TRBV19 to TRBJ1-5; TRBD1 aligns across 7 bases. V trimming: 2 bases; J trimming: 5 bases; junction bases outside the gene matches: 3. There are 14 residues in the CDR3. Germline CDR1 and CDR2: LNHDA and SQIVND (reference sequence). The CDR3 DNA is TGTGCCAGTAGTATACAGGGGGTGGATCAGCCCCAGCATTTT. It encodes CASSIQGVDQPQHF.

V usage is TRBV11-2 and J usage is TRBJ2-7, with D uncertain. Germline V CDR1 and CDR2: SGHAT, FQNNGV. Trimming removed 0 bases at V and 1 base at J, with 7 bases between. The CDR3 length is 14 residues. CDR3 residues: CASSLDRRSYEQYF. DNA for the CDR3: TGTGCCAGCAGCTTAGATAGGCGATCCTACGAGCAGTACTTC.

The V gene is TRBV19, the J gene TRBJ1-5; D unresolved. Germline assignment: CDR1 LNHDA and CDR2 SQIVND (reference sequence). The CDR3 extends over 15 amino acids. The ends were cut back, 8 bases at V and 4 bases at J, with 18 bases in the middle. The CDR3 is CASSSRAGGNQPQHF. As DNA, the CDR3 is TGTGCCAGTTCCTCTAGAGCAGGTGGGAATCAGCCCCAGCATTTT.

CDR3 DNA: TGTGCCAGCAGTCAATGGACAGGGGTGGAGACCCAGTACTTC. This translates into CASSQWTGVETQYF. The chain has TRBV28 and TRBJ2-5; 9 bases are a match to TRBD1. Trimming at V came to 5 bases and at J to 5 bases, leaving 6 bases not matched to a gene. In germline, CDR1 is MDHEN, CDR2 SYDVKM. The length of the CDR3 is 14 residues.

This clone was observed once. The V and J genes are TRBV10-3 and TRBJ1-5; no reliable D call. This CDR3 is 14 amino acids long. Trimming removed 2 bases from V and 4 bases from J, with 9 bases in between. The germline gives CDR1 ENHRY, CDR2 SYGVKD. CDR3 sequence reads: CAISERGGNQPQHF. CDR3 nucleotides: TGTGCCATCAGTGAGCGGGGTGGAAATCAGCCCCAGCATTTT.

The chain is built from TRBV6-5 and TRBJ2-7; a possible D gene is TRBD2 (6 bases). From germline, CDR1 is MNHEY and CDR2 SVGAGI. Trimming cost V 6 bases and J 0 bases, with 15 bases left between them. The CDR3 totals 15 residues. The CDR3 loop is CASRGGTPSSYEQYF. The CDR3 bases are TGTGCCAGCAGGGGCGGGACTCCGAGCTCCTACGAGCAGTACTTC.

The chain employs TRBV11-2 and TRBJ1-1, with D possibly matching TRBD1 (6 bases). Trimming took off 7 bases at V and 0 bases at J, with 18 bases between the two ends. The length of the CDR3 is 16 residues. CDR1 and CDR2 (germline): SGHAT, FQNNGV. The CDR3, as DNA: TGTGCCAGCAACAATCGTGGGGGGCGGATGAACACTGAAGCTTTCTTT. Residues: CASNNRGGRMNTEAFF.

The CDR3 loop is CAIGPAGGPFEQFF. In DNA form, the CDR3 reads TGTGCCATCGGCCCGGCGGGGGGGCCCTTTGAGCAGTTCTTC. The chain carries TRBV10-3 and TRBJ2-1; 9 bases match TRBD2. CDR3 size: 14 residues. Germline assignment: CDR1 ENHRY and CDR2 SYGVKD. V was clipped by 8 bases and J by 9 bases; unmatched bases: 11.

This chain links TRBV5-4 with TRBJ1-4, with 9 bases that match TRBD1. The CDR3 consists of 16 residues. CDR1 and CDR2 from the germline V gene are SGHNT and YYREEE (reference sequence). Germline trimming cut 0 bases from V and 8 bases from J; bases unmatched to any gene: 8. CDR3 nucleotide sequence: TGTGCCAGCAGCTTGGACTTGGGACAGGGAGACGAAAAACTGTTTTTT. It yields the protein CASSLDLGQGDEKLFF.

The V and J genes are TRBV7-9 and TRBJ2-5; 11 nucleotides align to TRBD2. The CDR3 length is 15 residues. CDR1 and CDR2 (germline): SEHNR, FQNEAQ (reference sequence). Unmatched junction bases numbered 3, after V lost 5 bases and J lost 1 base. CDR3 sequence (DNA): TGTGCCAGCAGCCGTCTAGCGGGGGGCCAAGAGACCCAGTACTTC. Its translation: CASSRLAGGQETQYF.

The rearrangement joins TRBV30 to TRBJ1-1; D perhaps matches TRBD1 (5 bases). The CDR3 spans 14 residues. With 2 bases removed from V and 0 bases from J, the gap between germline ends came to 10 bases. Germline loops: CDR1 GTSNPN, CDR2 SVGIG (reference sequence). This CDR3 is CAWSPGQVNTEAFF. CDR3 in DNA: TGTGCCTGGAGTCCAGGGCAGGTGAACACTGAAGCTTTCTTT.

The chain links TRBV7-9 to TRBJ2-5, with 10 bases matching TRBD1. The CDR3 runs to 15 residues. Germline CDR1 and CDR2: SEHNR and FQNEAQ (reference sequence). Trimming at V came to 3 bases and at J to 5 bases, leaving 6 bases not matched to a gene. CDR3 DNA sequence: TGTGCCAGCAGCTTTGGACAGGGGGTTAGGGAGACCCAGTACTTC. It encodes CASSFGQGVRETQYF.

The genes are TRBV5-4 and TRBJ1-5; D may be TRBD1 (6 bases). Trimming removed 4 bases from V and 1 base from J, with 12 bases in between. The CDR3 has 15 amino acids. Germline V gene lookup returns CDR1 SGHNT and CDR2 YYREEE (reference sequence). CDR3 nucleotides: TGTGCCAGCAGCCCCCGCGGACAGAGCAATCAGCCCCAGCATTTT. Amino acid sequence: CASSPRGQSNQPQHF.

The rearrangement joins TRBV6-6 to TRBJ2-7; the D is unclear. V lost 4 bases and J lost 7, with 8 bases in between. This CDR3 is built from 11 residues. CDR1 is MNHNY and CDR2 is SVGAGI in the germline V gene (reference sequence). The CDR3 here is CASSSSDEQYF. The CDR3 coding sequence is TGTGCCAGCAGTTCCTCCGATGAGCAGTACTTC.

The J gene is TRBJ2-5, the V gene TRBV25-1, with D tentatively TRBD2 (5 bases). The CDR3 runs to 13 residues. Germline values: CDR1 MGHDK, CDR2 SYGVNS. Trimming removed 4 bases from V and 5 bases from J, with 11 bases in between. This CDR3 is CASSGSPGETQYF. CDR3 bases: TGTGCCAGCAGTGGCAGCCCGGGGGAGACCCAGTACTTC. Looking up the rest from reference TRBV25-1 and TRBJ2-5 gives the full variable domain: EADIYQTPRYLVIGTGKKITLECSQTMGHDKMYWYQQDPGMELHLIHYSYGVNSTEKGDLSSESTVSRIRTEHFPLTLESARPSHTSQYLCASSGSPGETQYFGPGTRLLVL.